Shown below are 32 T cell receptor beta chains from a single sample sequenced in a study of T cells in Graves' hyperthyroidism and ophthalmopathy. RNA transcripts provided the source from which TCR beta CDR3 regions were amplified. A set of HTBI primers served as the primers for a first-round RT-PCR of the TCR CDR3. TCRdb re-analysed the multiplex PCR reads in MiXCR, keeping a single row per CDR3 protein. Of some 800,000 distinct CDR3 sequences in the sample, over 35% were seen once. The material sequenced was blood. The receptor source for this set is a man aged 18-30 years with Graves' hyperthyroidism.

This rearrangement joins TRBV2 to TRBJ1-3; possibly TRBD1 for D (5 bases). Germline V CDR1 and CDR2: SNHLY, FYNNEI. The V and J ends lost 3 bases and 2 bases respectively, with 8 bases between them. CDR3 length equals 14 residues. CDR3 region: CASSETRAGNTIYF. In DNA form, the CDR3 reads TGTGCCAGCAGTGAGACCAGGGCTGGAAACACCATATATTTT.

The J gene is TRBJ1-1, the V gene TRBV2; the match to TRBD1 covers 7 bases. CDR1 SNHLY and CDR2 FYNNEI come from the germline V gene. CDR3 length: 14 amino acids. The V and J ends lost 4 bases and 3 bases, in that order; junction bases with no gene match: 5. The CDR3 nucleotides read TGTGCCAGCAGTGGACAGGGAAGAGACACTGAAGCTTTCTTT. Encoded protein: CASSGQGRDTEAFF. Combining the CDR3 with reference TRBV2 and TRBJ1-1 gives the whole variable domain EPEVTQTPSHQVTQMGQEVILRCVPISNHLYFYWYRQILGQKVEFLVSFYNNEISEKSEIFDDQFSVERPDGSNFTLKIRSTKLEDSAMYFCASSGQGRDTEAFFGQGTRLTVV.

This chain joins TRBV2 and TRBJ1-5; D not resolved. This CDR3 has 13 amino acids. V dropped 6 bases and J dropped 4 bases, with 10 bases sitting between them. Looked up from germline, CDR1 is SNHLY and CDR2 is FYNNEI. Here the CDR3 DNA reads TGTGCCAGCAGAATTGCCTCGAATCAGCCCCAGCATTTT. It specifies CASRIASNQPQHF.

V gene TRBV29-1 combines with J gene TRBJ2-7; 7 positions agree with TRBD2. V trimming: 2 bases; J trimming: 4 bases; junction bases outside the gene matches: 8. This CDR3 contains 14 residues. Germline CDR1 reads SQVTM; CDR2 reads ANQGSEA. The CDR3 loop reads CSVELLAEGYEQYF. The CDR3 nucleotides are TGCAGCGTTGAATTGCTAGCGGAGGGGTACGAGCAGTACTTC.

This clonotype was detected ten times or more. The V gene is TRBV29-1, the J gene TRBJ1-1; D gene ambiguous. The CDR3 contains 10 residues. Germline CDR1 SQVTM, CDR2 ANQGSEA. V gave up 4 bases and J gave up 8 bases, with 8 bases separating them. The CDR3 is CSVVGKEAFF. The CDR3 DNA reads as TGCAGCGTTGTAGGGAAGGAAGCTTTCTTT.

This clonotype appeared a few times. J is TRBJ1-5 and V is TRBV5-5, with D hard to call. There are 12 residues in the CDR3. V was cut by 4 bases and J by 9 bases, with 11 bases left in between. The germline gives CDR1 SGHKS, CDR2 YYEKEE (reference sequence). The CDR3 DNA follows: TGTGCCAGCAGCCTCTTAGAGGGGCCCCAGCATTTT. It translates to CASSLLEGPQHF. The full variable domain, in which reference TRBV5-5 and TRBJ1-5 provide the parts outside the CDR3, is DAGVTQSPTHLIKTRGQQVTLRCSPISGHKSVSWYQQVLGQGPQFIFQYYEKEERGRGNFPDRFSARQFPNYSSELNVNALLLGDSALYLCASSLLEGPQHFGDGTRLSIL.

The rearrangement links TRBV29-1 to TRBJ2-7; D is ambiguous. V lost 1 base and J 7 bases, leaving 14 bases between the germline ends. Germline V CDR1 and CDR2: SQVTM, ANQGSEA. The CDR3 consists of 13 residues. CDR3 in DNA: TGCAGCGTTGAAGGGCAGATAGACAATGAGCAGTACTTC. It translates to CSVEGQIDNEQYF.

The count of this clonotype is one. Germline is not matched at one junction end, which may reflect a read error. V gene TRBV7-8 combines with J gene TRBJ1-2; the D gene is possibly TRBD1 (6 bases). This CDR3 spans 15 amino acids. CDR1 and CDR2 (germline): SGHVS, FQNEAQ. CDR3 protein: CASSLTGGGAQGYTF. CDR3 in DNA: TGCGCCAGCAGCCTAACGGGGGGGGGCGCGCAGGGCTACACCTTC.

The sample holds many counts of this clonotype. The chain recombines TRBV7-6 with TRBJ2-7; D gene uncertain. Germline V gene lookup returns CDR1 SGHVS and CDR2 FNYEAQ. Trimming left V 0 bases short and J 0 bases short, with 9 bases between. The CDR3 length is 15 residues. CDR3 sequence (DNA): TGTGCCAGCAGCTTAGCGGACGGACCCTCCTACGAGCAGTACTTC. This translates into CASSLADGPSYEQYF. The full variable domain, completed using reference TRBV7-6 and TRBJ2-7, is GAGVSQSPRYKVTKRGQDVALRCDPISGHVSLYWYRQALGQGPEFLTYFNYEAQQDKSGLPNDRFSAERPEGSISTLTIQRTEQRDSAMYRCASSLADGPSYEQYFGPGTRLTVT.

This clonotype was observed at least ten times. CDR3 bases: TGTGCCACCAGCATCTTTCGTTTAGCGGGCTCCTACGAGCAGTACTTC. This sequence encodes CATSIFRLAGSYEQYF. The gene calls are TRBV15 and TRBJ2-7; 7 bases are shared with TRBD2. The junction had 9 bases not matched to a gene; V was cut back by 4 bases and J by 0 bases. The CDR3 contains 16 residues. Germline CDR1 reads LNHNV; CDR2 reads YYDKDF (reference sequence).

Many counts were recorded for this clonotype. The chain combines TRBV10-3 with TRBJ2-2; the D is unclear. The V and J ends lost 3 bases and 4 bases respectively, with 9 bases between them. The CDR3 has 14 residues. CDR1 and CDR2 from the germline V gene are ENHRY and SYGVKD. CDR3 DNA: TGTGCCATCAGTGAAGGCCGCGGCACCGGGGAGCTGTTTTTT. This sequence encodes CAISEGRGTGELFF.

This clonotype was detected a few times. The chain recombines TRBV11-1 with TRBJ2-5, with TRBD1 matching over 7 bases. CDR1 is SGHAT and CDR2 is FQDESV in the germline V gene (reference sequence). With 3 bases clipped from V and 3 bases from J, the junction kept 4 bases outside the gene matches. The CDR3 runs 14 residues. In DNA, the CDR3 is TGTGCCAGCAGCTTGACTGGGACAGAAGAGACCCAGTACTTC. Residues: CASSLTGTEETQYF. Based on the CDR3 plus reference TRBV11-1 and TRBJ2-5, the full variable domain is EAEVAQSPRYKITEKSQAVAFWCDPISGHATLYWYRQILGQGPELLVQFQDESVVDDSQLPKDRFSAERLKGVDSTLKIQPAELGDSAMYLCASSLTGTEETQYFGPGTRLLVL.

CDR3 sequence reads: CASSYSGPQDSPLHF. CDR3 DNA: TGTGCCAGCAGTTACTCTGGTCCACAGGATTCACCCCTCCACTTT. This chain connects TRBV6-5 to TRBJ1-6, with a tentative D call TRBD1 (5 bases). This CDR3 is built from 15 residues. Trimming removed 0 bases at V and 8 bases at J, with 11 bases between. The germline V gene encodes CDR1 MNHEY and CDR2 SVGAGI.

The chain carries TRBV10-3 and TRBJ1-3; TRBD1 matches at 10 bases. The CDR3 totals 11 residues. CDR1 and CDR2 from the germline V gene are ENHRY and SYGVKD. With V trimmed by 10 bases and J by 11 bases, 5 bases remained unmatched. The CDR3 loop is CATGTGEAIYF. CDR3 nucleotide sequence: TGTGCCACCGGGACAGGGGAGGCCATATATTTT.

A few counts support this clonotype. The J gene is TRBJ1-4, the V gene TRBV7-8; TRBD1 agrees at 8 bases. Germline-derived CDR1 and CDR2 are SGHVS and FQNEAQ. J was trimmed by 8 bases and V by 5 bases; bases with no gene match: 19. The CDR3 length is 18 residues. The CDR3 region is CASSPTGRGLFRSEKLFF. DNA for the CDR3: TGTGCCAGCAGCCCTACTGGCAGGGGGCTTTTTCGTTCCGAAAAACTGTTTTTT.

This clonotype was seen repeatedly, ten times or more. This chain joins TRBV7-9 and TRBJ1-2; TRBD1 aligns across 9 bases. Trimming took 4 bases from V and 4 from J; bases not matched to a gene: 4. The length of the CDR3 is 14 residues. Germline V gene sequence: CDR1 SEHNR, CDR2 FQNEAQ (reference sequence). The CDR3 DNA reads as TGTGCCAGCAGCTCGGACAGGGGTAGCTATGGCTACACCTTC. It translates to CASSSDRGSYGYTF.

Comments on this clonotype: One base away lies a much larger clone, so this may be a sequencing read error. Written as DNA, the CDR3 is TGCAGCGTTGAGAAGGCGGGACTCGCCGGGAGCACCGGGGAGCTGTTTTTT. Protein sequence: CSVEKAGLAGSTGELFF. V usage is TRBV29-1 and J usage is TRBJ2-2; D perhaps matches TRBD2 (6 bases). Deletions cut 3 bases from V and 4 bases from J, with 21 bases between. Germline CDR1 and CDR2: SQVTM and ANQGSEA. The CDR3 runs 17 residues.

The rearrangement uses TRBV15 and TRBJ2-5; D is possibly TRBD1 (6 bases). In germline, CDR1 is LNHNV, CDR2 YYDKDF (reference sequence). The CDR3 is made up of 15 amino acids. Trimming removed 3 bases from V and 1 base from J, with 12 bases in between. The CDR3 nucleotides read TGTGCCACCAGCAGCCCACAGGGTATCCAAGAGACCCAGTACTTC. It encodes CATSSPQGIQETQYF. Looking up the rest from reference TRBV15 and TRBJ2-5 gives the full variable domain: DAMVIQNPRYQVTQFGKPVTLSCSQTLNHNVMYWYQQKSSQAPKLLFHYYDKDFNNEADTPDNFQSRRPNTSFCFLDIRSPGLGDTAMYLCATSSPQGIQETQYFGPGTRLLVL.

This clonotype appeared a few times. The chain's CDR3 is CASSISASGRKGSYEQYF. CDR3 sequence (DNA): TGTGCCAGTAGTATTTCGGCTAGCGGGAGGAAGGGATCCTACGAGCAGTACTTC. V gene TRBV19 combines with J gene TRBJ2-7, with 11 bases that match TRBD2. The CDR3 is made up of 18 amino acids. Looked up from germline, CDR1 is LNHDA and CDR2 is SQIVND (reference sequence). The ends lost 3 bases at V and 1 base at J; junction bases unmatched: 11.

The chain links TRBV9 to TRBJ1-5; no clear D gene. CDR3 length equals 16 residues. CDR1 SGDLS and CDR2 YYNGEE come from the germline V gene. Deletions cut 4 bases from V and 3 bases from J, with 17 bases between. As DNA, the CDR3 is TGTGCCAGCAGCTTCTACCCGGGGAGGGACAATCAGCCCCAGCATTTT. It is translated as CASSFYPGRDNQPQHF. Combining the CDR3 with reference TRBV9 and TRBJ1-5 gives the whole variable domain DSGVTQTPKHLITATGQRVTLRCSPRSGDLSVYWYQQSLDQGLQFLIQYYNGEERAKGNILERFSAQQFPDLHSELNLSSLELGDSALYFCASSFYPGRDNQPQHFGDGTRLSIL.

This clonotype was detected once. The chain is built from TRBV29-1 and TRBJ1-6, with 7 bases aligning to TRBD1. V lost 2 bases, J lost 6 bases, and 4 bases stayed unmatched. Germline-derived CDR1 and CDR2 are SQVTM and ANQGSEA. CDR3 length equals 14 residues. The CDR3 region is CSVETGESNSPLHF. The CDR3 DNA follows: TGCAGCGTTGAAACAGGGGAGAGTAATTCACCCCTCCACTTT.

This clonotype was seen a handful of times. The gene calls are TRBV4-1 and TRBJ2-2; tentatively, D is TRBD1 (5 bases). The CDR3 totals 13 residues. Germline V gene data show CDR1 as MGHRA and CDR2 as YSYEKL. V lost 3 bases and J lost 5, with 7 bases in between. The CDR3 loop reads CASSHRTTGELFF. The CDR3 DNA is TGCGCCAGCAGCCATCGGACAACCGGGGAGCTGTTTTTT.

The sample holds many counts of this clonotype. The genes are TRBV19 and TRBJ1-5; D perhaps matches TRBD1 (5 bases). Trimming shortened V by 6 bases and J by 0 bases, and 12 bases separated the two germline ends. Looked up from germline, CDR1 is LNHDA and CDR2 is SQIVND (reference sequence). The CDR3 totals 15 residues. The CDR3 DNA sequence: TGTGCCAGTAGGCCGGGACTATATAGCAATCAGCCCCAGCATTTT. It translates to CASRPGLYSNQPQHF.

The rearrangement joins TRBV9 to TRBJ2-7; D gene uncertain. Germline V lookup: CDR1 SGDLS, CDR2 YYNGEE. V shed 3 bases and J shed 0 bases, with 10 bases lying between them. The CDR3 sequence is 14 residues long. The CDR3 nucleotides are TGTGCCAGCAGCGAAGGACCGGCCTCCTACGAGCAGTACTTC. Translated, it gives CASSEGPASYEQYF. Full variable domain (rest looked up from reference TRBV9 and TRBJ2-7): DSGVTQTPKHLITATGQRVTLRCSPRSGDLSVYWYQQSLDQGLQFLIQYYNGEERAKGNILERFSAQQFPDLHSELNLSSLELGDSALYFCASSEGPASYEQYFGPGTRLTVT.

The chain couples TRBV10-3 to TRBJ1-5, with a possible D match to TRBD1 (5 bases). Trimming took off 0 bases at V and 11 bases at J, with 14 bases between the two ends. The CDR3 has 14 residues. Germline V lookup: CDR1 ENHRY, CDR2 SYGVKD. The CDR3 sequence: CAISESGVQETQHF. The CDR3 DNA follows: TGTGCCATCAGTGAGTCGGGGGTCCAAGAGACCCAGCATTTT.

This clonotype has more than one count but fewer than ten. J is TRBJ2-3 and V is TRBV2; either TRBD1 or TRBD2 may supply D (6 bases each). Per germline, CDR1 SNHLY and CDR2 FYNNEI. Trimming left V 5 bases short and J 2 bases short, with 20 bases between. CDR3 length: 17 amino acids. CDR3 DNA sequence: TGTGCCAGCAGTTCCTCGGGGGCCGCGGGTCCCACAGATACGCAGTATTTT. Amino acid sequence: CASSSSGAAGPTDTQYF.

V and J are TRBV11-3 and TRBJ2-5; D unresolved. The germline CDR1 and CDR2 sequences are SGHNT and YENEEA. V lost 5 bases and J lost 3, with 13 bases in between. This CDR3 is built from 14 residues. The CDR3: CASSTRGSEETQYF. DNA for the CDR3: TGTGCCAGCAGCACCAGAGGTTCCGAAGAGACCCAGTACTTC. The full variable domain, in which reference TRBV11-3 and TRBJ2-5 provide the parts outside the CDR3, is EAGVVQSPRYKIIEKKQPVAFWCNPISGHNTLYWYLQNLGQGPELLIRYENEEAVDDSQLPKDRFSAERLKGVDSTLKIQPAELGDSAVYLCASSTRGSEETQYFGPGTRLLVL.

This clonotype was seen more than once but under ten times. This chain joins TRBV5-6 and TRBJ1-1; D is unresolved. CDR1 and CDR2 from the germline V gene are SGHDT and YYEEEE. Trimming pared 3 bases from V and 3 bases from J, leaving 9 bases between. The CDR3 has 13 residues. The DNA of the CDR3 is TGTGCCAGCAGCTCCGGGTGGTACACTGAAGCTTTCTTT. Translation: CASSSGWYTEAFF.

V and J are TRBV2 and TRBJ2-5; 10 nucleotides line up with TRBD2. Germline assignment: CDR1 SNHLY and CDR2 FYNNEI. This CDR3 region has 15 residues. V lost 7 bases and J lost 3; bases outside the gene matches: 8. CDR3 loop: CASTHELAGEETQYF. CDR3 sequence (DNA): TGTGCCAGCACTCATGAGCTAGCGGGAGAAGAGACCCAGTACTTC.

This clonotype was counted ten times or more. V gene TRBV5-1 combines with J gene TRBJ1-2, with D perhaps TRBD1 (6 bases). Per the germline V gene, CDR1 is SGHRS and CDR2 is YFSETQ. V lost 1 base and J lost 3, with 13 bases in between. The CDR3 contains 15 residues. DNA of the CDR3: TGCGCCAGCAGCTTGCACCCAGGGGAGGACTATGGCTACACCTTC. It codes for CASSLHPGEDYGYTF.

This clonotype has a handful of counts. The chain is built from TRBV7-9 and TRBJ2-7, with D possibly TRBD1 on 6 matching bases. With 4 bases removed from V and 0 bases from J, the gap between germline ends came to 10 bases. CDR1 and CDR2 from the germline V gene are SEHNR and FQNEAQ (reference sequence). This CDR3 has 14 residues. CDR3 in DNA: TGTGCCAGCAGCTATGACAGGTACTCCTACGAGCAGTACTTC. This sequence encodes CASSYDRYSYEQYF. The entire variable domain, with the rest obtained from reference TRBV7-9 and TRBJ2-7, is as follows: DTGVSQNPRHKITKRGQNVTFRCDPISEHNRLYWYRQTLGQGPEFLTYFQNEAQLEKSRLLSDRFSAERPKGSFSTLEIQRTEQGDSAMYLCASSYDRYSYEQYFGPGTRLTVT.

In regard to this clonotype: A much larger clone differs by one base, so this may be a read error. J is TRBJ1-1 and V is TRBV9; 9 bases fit TRBD1. The CDR3 contains 15 residues. Germline V gene sequence: CDR1 SGDLS, CDR2 YYNGEE. V lost 2 bases, J lost 0 bases, and 2 bases stayed unmatched. The CDR3 nucleotides read TGTGCCAGCAGCGTGGGGACAGGGATGAACACTGAAGCTTTCTTT. Translating gives CASSVGTGMNTEAFF.